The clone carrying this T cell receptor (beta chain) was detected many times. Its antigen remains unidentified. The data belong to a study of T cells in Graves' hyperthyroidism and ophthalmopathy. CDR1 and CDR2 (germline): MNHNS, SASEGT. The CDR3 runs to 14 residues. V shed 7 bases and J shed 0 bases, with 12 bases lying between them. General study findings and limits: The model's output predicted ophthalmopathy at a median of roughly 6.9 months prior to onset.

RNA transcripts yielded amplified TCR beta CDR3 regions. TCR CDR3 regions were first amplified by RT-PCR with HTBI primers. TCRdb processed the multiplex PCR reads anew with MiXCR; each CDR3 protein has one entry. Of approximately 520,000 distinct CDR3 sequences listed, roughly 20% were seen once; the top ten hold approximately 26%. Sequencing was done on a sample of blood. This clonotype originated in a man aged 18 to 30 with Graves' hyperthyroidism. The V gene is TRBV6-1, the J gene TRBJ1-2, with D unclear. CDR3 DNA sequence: TGTGCCAGCAACCCCGGGTGGGCTAACTATGGCTACACCTTC. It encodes CASNPGWANYGYTF.